This TCR beta chain was observed in a study of T cell responses to AZD1222 COVID-19 vaccine. Germline V gives CDR1 SGHDN, CDR2 FVKESK. The CDR3 extends over 15 amino acids. V shed 1 base, J shed 2 bases, and the junction held 4 bases outside the gene matches. Regarding this clone: Its antigen is not known.

Using immunoSEQ multiplex PCR, the repertoire was profiled, and TCRdb retains in-frame clones only, with some absent. This table holds about 76,000 clones, over 75% found once. Regarding the study as a whole: Among those given AZD1222, only 5 to 7 were seropositive at baseline. Females made up more of the donors, who were largely white British, and clonal diversity may have come out too low.

Sequenced material: peripheral blood, taken on day 0 of AZD1222 vaccination. V and J are TRBV14 and TRBJ2-7; 8 bases map to TRBD2. The clonotype comes from an adult in good health. The CDR3 region is CASSQGREGPYEQYF. The CDR3 DNA reads as TGTGCCAGCAGCCAAGGCCGGGAGGGCCCCTACGAGCAGTACTTC.